A selection of T cell receptor beta chains follows, all from one sample in a study of cytomegalovirus exposure and HLA in healthy donors. TCRdb's table, derived via immunoSEQ multiplex PCR, lists solely in-frame clones and lacks some. The sample carries 150,000 to 200,000 clones, around four fifths recorded once. Sequencing was carried out using PBMCs. These receptors all come from a man younger than 45 in good health and CMV-seropositive. CDR3s include the opening cysteine and the closing phenylalanine or tryptophan. The D gene is left open where the match is weak. A clone size is listed for some rows: how often the clone was seen (once, few, many), or a class if it is expanded.

>-|-|TRBV19|TRBJ2-1
TGTGCCAGTAGTATTGCGGGGGCCGATTACAATGAGCAGTTCTTC
CASSIAGADYNEQFF
>-|-|TRBV11-1|TRBJ2-7
TGTGCCAGCAGCTTTCCGCAGGGAGGCGGCTACGAGCAGTACTTC
CASSFPQGGGYEQYF
>-|-|TRBV7-6|TRBJ2-5
TGTGCCAGCAGCTTAGCAGGGGTCGAGACCCAGTACTTC
CASSLAGVETQYF
>-|-|TRBV4-3|TRBJ2-3
TGCGCCAGCAGCCAAGATTCCCCAGGGAAATATACGCAGTATTTT
CASSQDSPGKYTQYF
>-|TRBD2|TRBV5-5|TRBJ2-7
TGTGCCAGCAGCTTCATACGGGGGGGAAACTACGAGCAGTACTTC
CASSFIRGGNYEQYF
>-|-|TRBV7-2|TRBJ2-7
TGTGCCAGCAGCCGGGACTCGGTTGAGCAGTACTTC
CASSRDSVEQYF
>-|-|TRBV11-2|TRBJ1-2
TGTGCCAGCAGCTTGGCTCTTGGGCCTAACTATGGCTACACCTTC
CASSLALGPNYGYTF
>-|-|TRBV10-3|TRBJ2-7
TGTGCCATCAGTGAGAAGCGCTTCGCCTACGAGCAGTACTTC
CAISEKRFAYEQYF
>-|TRBD2|TRBV5-8|TRBJ2-3
TGTGCCAGCAGCCTCCGACTAGCGGGAAGCACAGATACGCAGTATTTT
CASSLRLAGSTDTQYF
>-|TRBD1|TRBV11-3|TRBJ2-7
TGTGCCAGCAGCGCCGGGACAGGGGTCTCTTACGAGCAGTACTTC
CASSAGTGVSYEQYF
>-|TRBD2|TRBV5-3|TRBJ2-3
TGTGCCAGAAGCTTGGGACAGCGGGGGGGCCGGACAGATACGCAGTATTTT
CARSLGQRGGRTDTQYF
>-|TRBD1|TRBV30|TRBJ1-1
TGTGCCTGGAGCGACAGGGGGCATACTGAAGCTTTCTTT
CAWSDRGHTEAFF
>-|TRBD1|TRBV27|TRBJ1-2
TGTGCCAGCAGGTTGACCGGGACAGGGCGTTCTGGCTACACCTTC
CASRLTGTGRSGYTF
>few|-|TRBV30|TRBJ1-1
TGTGCCTGGAGACAGCACACTGAAGCTTTCTTT
CAWRQHTEAFF
>-|TRBD2|TRBV2|TRBJ2-1
TGTGCCAGCAGTGTGGCGGGGGGGCCCTACAATGAGCAGTTCTTC
CASSVAGGPYNEQFF
>-|TRBD1|TRBV27|TRBJ1-1
TGTGCCAGCAGTTGGCAGGGGGGCTACACTGAAGCTTTCTTT
CASSWQGGYTEAFF
>-|-|TRBV5-6|TRBJ2-1
TGTGCCAGCAGCTTGTTAGGGGAGGTAGGTGAGCAGTTCTTC
CASSLLGEVGEQFF
>-|-|TRBV5-1|TRBJ2-7
TGCGCCAGCAGCCGGGACACACCACGGATCTGGCAGTACTTC
CASSRDTPRIWQYF
>-|-|TRBV25-1|TRBJ1-5
TGTGCCAGCAGCGGGACAAACAATCAGCCCCAGCATTTT
CASSGTNNQPQHF
>-|TRBD2|TRBV4-1|TRBJ2-4
TGCGCCAGCAGTCAGGGACTAGCGCCACTAGCCAAAAACATTCAGTACTTC
CASSQGLAPLAKNIQYF
>few|-|TRBV25-1|TRBJ1-2
TGTGCCAGCAGTGAAGCCCAGGCCCCAATAGGCTACACCTTC
CASSEAQAPIGYTF
>once|-|TRBV9|TRBJ2-3
TGTGCCAGCAGCGAGCGTAGTGCGAGCGGTACGCAGTATTTT
CASSERSASGTQYF
>few|TRBD1|TRBV12-5|TRBJ1-6
TGTGCTAGTGGTTTGGATGGACAGGAGGGGCCCCTCCACTTT
CASGLDGQEGPLHF
>-|TRBD1|TRBV7-7|TRBJ2-5
TGTGCTAGCAGCTTAGGGGGCAGGACATCCCAAGAGACCCAGTACTTC
CASSLGGRTSQETQYF
>-|-|TRBV5-1|TRBJ2-5
TGCGCCAGCAGCTCGCCAGGGCGATCGGAGACCCAGTACTTC
CASSSPGRSETQYF
>-|TRBD1|TRBV6-1|TRBJ1-2
TGTGCCAGCAGTGAGGTCCAGGGGGCCGGTGGCTACACCTTC
CASSEVQGAGGYTF
>once|-|TRBV2|TRBJ1-3
TGTGCCAGCAGTGACCCGGGGGGTTCCGGAAACACCATATATTTT
CASSDPGGSGNTIYF
>-|-|TRBV29-1|TRBJ2-7
TGCAGCGTTGAAGCAGGGGTCAACTCCTACGAGCAGTACTTC
CSVEAGVNSYEQYF
>once|-|TRBV19|TRBJ2-1
TGTGCCAGTAGTATATACAGGGACAACAATGAGCAGTTCTTC
CASSIYRDNNEQFF
>-|-|TRBV4-1|TRBJ1-2
TGCGCCAGCAGCCAAGTGGGCAGTAACTATGGCTACACCTTC
CASSQVGSNYGYTF
>few|-|TRBV2|TRBJ1-3
TGTGCCAGCAGTGAAAGAGTGGGAAACACCATATATTTT
CASSERVGNTIYF
>-|TRBD2|TRBV6-5|TRBJ2-2
TGTGCCAGCAGGGGGGGGTACACCGGGGAGCTGTTTTTT
CASRGGYTGELFF
>-|-|TRBV2|TRBJ2-7
TGTGCCAGCAGTGAGCGGGATGCTGCTTACGAGCAGTACTTC
CASSERDAAYEQYF
>-|-|TRBV9|TRBJ1-3
TGTGCCAGCAGCGCCATGGGGGCTACCTCTGGAAACACCATATATTTT
CASSAMGATSGNTIYF
>-|-|TRBV7-6|TRBJ2-5
TGTGCCAGCAGCCCTTGGGGTGGGGGGAATGAAGAGACCCAGTACTTC
CASSPWGGGNEETQYF
>-|TRBD2|TRBV18|TRBJ2-7
TGTGCCACCTCCGGAGGACTAGCTGGTTTGGACGAGCAGTACTTC
CATSGGLAGLDEQYF
>-|-|TRBV6-5|TRBJ1-2
TGTGCCACCCGGGTTATCTATGGCTACACCTTC
CATRVIYGYTF
>-|-|TRBV7-7|TRBJ1-5
TGTGCTAGCAACAGGAAGACAGGCTGCTGGTTGGGCAATCAGCCCCAGCATTTT
CASNRKTGCWLGNQPQHF
>-|TRBD2|TRBV27|TRBJ2-3
TGTGCCAGCACCAGAGCGGGGGGGCCAAATACGCAGTATTTT
CASTRAGGPNTQYF
>-|TRBD1|TRBV9|TRBJ1-6
TGTGCCAGCAGCGTAGGACAGGGTGGGAATTCACCCCTCCACTTT
CASSVGQGGNSPLHF
>-|-|TRBV10-1|TRBJ2-2
TGCGCCAGCAGTGAGGGGGGGAGCGCCTACACCGGGGAGCTGTTTTTT
CASSEGGSAYTGELFF
>-|-|TRBV7-2|TRBJ2-3
TGTGCCAGCAGCTCCCAGTATTCCACAGATACGCAGTATTTT
CASSSQYSTDTQYF
>-|-|TRBV7-9|TRBJ1-5
TGTGCCAGCAGCCTAGGGAGGGCAGGAGGCACAGTTCAGCCCCAGCATTTT
CASSLGRAGGTVQPQHF
>-|-|TRBV9|TRBJ1-1
TGTGCCAGCAGCAACCCGAGGGGAGGGGGGAACACTGAAGCTTTCTTT
CASSNPRGGGNTEAFF
>-|TRBD1|TRBV12-5|TRBJ1-6
TGTGCTAGTGGTTTGCCAGGGACAGGGAATAATTCACCCCTCCACTTT
CASGLPGTGNNSPLHF
>-|TRBD2|TRBV7-9|TRBJ2-7
TGTGCCAGCAGCTCAGCTCAGACTAGCGGGGAATACGAGCAGTACTTC
CASSSAQTSGEYEQYF
>-|-|TRBV27|TRBJ2-7
TGTGCCAGCAGTGGAGCTTCCTACGAGCAGTACTTC
CASSGASYEQYF